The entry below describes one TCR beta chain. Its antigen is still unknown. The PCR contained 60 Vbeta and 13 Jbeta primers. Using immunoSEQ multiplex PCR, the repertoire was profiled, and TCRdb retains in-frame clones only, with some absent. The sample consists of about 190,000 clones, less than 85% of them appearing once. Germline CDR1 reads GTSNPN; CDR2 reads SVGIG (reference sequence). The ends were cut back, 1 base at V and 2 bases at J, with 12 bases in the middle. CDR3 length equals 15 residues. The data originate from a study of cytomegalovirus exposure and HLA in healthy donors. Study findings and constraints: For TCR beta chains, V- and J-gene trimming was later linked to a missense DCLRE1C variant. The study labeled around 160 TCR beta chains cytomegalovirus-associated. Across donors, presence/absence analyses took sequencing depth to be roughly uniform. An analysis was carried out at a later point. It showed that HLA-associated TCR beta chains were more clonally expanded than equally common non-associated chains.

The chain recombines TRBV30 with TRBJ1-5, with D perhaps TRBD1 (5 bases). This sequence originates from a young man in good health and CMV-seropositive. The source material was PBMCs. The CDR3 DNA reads TGTGCCTGGAGTGGTAGGGGAAGTGGCAATCAGCCCCAGCATTTT. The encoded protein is CAWSGRGSGNQPQHF.